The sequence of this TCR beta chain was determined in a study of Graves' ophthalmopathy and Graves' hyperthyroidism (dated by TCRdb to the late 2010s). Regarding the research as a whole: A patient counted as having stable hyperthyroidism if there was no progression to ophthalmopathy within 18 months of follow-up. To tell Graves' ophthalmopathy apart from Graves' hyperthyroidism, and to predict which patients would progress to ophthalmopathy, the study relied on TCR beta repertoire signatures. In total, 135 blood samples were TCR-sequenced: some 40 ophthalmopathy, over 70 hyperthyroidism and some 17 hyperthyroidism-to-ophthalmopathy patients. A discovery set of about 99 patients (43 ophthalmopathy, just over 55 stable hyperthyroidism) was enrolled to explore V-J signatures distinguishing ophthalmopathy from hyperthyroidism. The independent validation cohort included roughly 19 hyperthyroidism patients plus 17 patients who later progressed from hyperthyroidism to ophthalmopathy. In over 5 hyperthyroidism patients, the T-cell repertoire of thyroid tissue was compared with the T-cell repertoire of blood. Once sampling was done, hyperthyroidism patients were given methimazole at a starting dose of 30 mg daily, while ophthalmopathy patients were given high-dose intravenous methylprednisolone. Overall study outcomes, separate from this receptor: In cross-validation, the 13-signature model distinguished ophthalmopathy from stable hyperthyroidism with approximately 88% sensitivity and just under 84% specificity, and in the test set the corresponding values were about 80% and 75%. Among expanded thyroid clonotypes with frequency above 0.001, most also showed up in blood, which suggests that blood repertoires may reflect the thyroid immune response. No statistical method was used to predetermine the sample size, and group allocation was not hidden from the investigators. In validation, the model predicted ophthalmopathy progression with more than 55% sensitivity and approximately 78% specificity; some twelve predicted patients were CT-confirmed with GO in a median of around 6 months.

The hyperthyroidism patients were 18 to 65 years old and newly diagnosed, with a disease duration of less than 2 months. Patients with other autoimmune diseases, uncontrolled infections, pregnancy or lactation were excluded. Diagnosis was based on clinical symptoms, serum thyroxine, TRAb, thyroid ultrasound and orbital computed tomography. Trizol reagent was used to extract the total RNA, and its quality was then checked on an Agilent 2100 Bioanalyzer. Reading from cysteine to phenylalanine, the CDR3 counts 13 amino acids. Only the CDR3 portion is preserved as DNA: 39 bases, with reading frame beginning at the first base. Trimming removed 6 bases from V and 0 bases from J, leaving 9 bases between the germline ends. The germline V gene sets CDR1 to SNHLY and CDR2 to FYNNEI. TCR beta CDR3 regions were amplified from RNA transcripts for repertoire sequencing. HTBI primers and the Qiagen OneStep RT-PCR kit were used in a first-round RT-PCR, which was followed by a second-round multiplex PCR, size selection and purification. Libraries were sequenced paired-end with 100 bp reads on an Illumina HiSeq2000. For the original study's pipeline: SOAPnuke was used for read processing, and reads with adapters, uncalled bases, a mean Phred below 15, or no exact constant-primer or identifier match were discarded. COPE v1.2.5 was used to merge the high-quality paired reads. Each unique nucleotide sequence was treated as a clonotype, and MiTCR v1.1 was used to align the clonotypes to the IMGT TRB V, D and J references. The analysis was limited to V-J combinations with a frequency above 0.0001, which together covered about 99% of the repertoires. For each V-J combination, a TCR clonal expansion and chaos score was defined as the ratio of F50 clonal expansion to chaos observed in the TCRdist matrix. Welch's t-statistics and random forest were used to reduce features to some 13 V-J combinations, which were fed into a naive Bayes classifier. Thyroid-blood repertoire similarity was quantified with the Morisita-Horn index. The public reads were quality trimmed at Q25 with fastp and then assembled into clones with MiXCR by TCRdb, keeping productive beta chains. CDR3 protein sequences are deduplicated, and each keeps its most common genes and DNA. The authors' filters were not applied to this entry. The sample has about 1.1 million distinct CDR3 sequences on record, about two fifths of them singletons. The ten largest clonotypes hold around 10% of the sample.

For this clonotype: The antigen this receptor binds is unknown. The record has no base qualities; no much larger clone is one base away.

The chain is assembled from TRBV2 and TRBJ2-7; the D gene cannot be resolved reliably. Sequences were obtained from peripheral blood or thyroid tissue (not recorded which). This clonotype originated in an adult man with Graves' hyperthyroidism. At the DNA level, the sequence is TGTGCCAGCAGACCCGCGTTCTCCTACGAGCAGTACTTC. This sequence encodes CASRPAFSYEQYF. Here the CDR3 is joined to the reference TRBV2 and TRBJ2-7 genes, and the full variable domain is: EPEVTQTPSHQVTQMGQEVILRCVPISNHLYFYWYRQILGQKVEFLVSFYNNEISEKSEIFDDQFSVERPDGSNFTLKIRSTKLEDSAMYFCASRPAFSYEQYFGPGTRLTVT.